Here is one T cell receptor (beta chain) with its context. What it binds is not known. This CDR3 is also generated by other DNA sequences in the sample. PCR amplification relied on 60 Vbeta primers (plus 13 Jbeta primers). Assay: immunoSEQ multiplex PCR; the TCRdb copy retains only in-frame clones and omits some. Of 100,000 to 120,000 clones in the sample, about 80% are singletons; the top ten hold around 3.2%. The length of the CDR3 is 15 residues. V shed 6 bases, J shed 1 base, and the junction held 5 bases outside the gene matches. In germline, CDR1 is SGHTA, CDR2 FQGNSA. This entry belongs to a study of cytomegalovirus exposure and HLA in healthy donors. Whole-study results and caveats: CMV antigen specificity was confirmed in vitro for a few CMV-associated chains.

This TCR came from a woman aged 55-69 years in good health and CMV-seropositive. J is TRBJ2-7 and V is TRBV7-2; TRBD2 matches at 11 bases. Material: PBMCs. The CDR3 DNA is TGTGCCAGCAGACCTGGACTAGCGGGTTCCTACGAGCAGTACTTC. This encodes CASRPGLAGSYEQYF.